This passage covers 20 T cell receptor beta chains from one sample sequenced in a study of Graves' ophthalmopathy and Graves' hyperthyroidism. RNA transcripts were the source from which TCR beta CDR3 regions were amplified. Second-round multiplex PCR came after first-round RT-PCR with HTBI primers. Via MiXCR, TCRdb re-called the multiplex PCR reads, giving one row per CDR3 protein. The sample carries 150,000 or so distinct CDR3 sequences, 35% to 50% recorded once. The material sequenced was peripheral blood. Receptors originate from a man aged 25-45 years with Graves' ophthalmopathy.

V usage is TRBV12-3 or TRBV12-4 and J usage is TRBJ1-2; tentative D call: TRBD1 (6 bases). This CDR3 comprises 13 residues. Trimming shortened V by 6 bases and J by 4 bases, and 12 bases separated the two germline ends. The CDR3 loop is CASRPQGPYGYTF. The CDR3 DNA follows: TGTGCCAGCAGACCACAGGGACCCTATGGCTACACCTTC.

J is TRBJ2-7 and V is TRBV4-1; perhaps TRBD1 as D (5 bases). This CDR3 contains 17 residues. Trimming stripped 1 base from V and 2 bases from J, with 18 bases between. Germline lookup yields CDR1 MGHRA and CDR2 YSYEKL. The CDR3 DNA reads TGCGCCAGCAGCCAAGGGATAGGGATCAGGACACCCTACGAGCAGTACTTC. Its translation is CASSQGIGIRTPYEQYF.

The chain is built from TRBV6-1 and TRBJ1-5, with D perhaps matching TRBD1 (6 bases). Germline V gives CDR1 MNHNS, CDR2 SASEGT. Trimming pared 1 base from V and 7 bases from J, leaving 11 bases between. This CDR3 region has 14 residues. CDR3 bases: TGTGCCAGCAGTGAAGTCCGGGGGCGGCAGCCCCAGCATTTT. It encodes CASSEVRGRQPQHF.

Many counts were recorded for this clonotype. J is TRBJ1-1 and V is TRBV2; 7 nucleotides agree with TRBD1. Germline V gives CDR1 SNHLY, CDR2 FYNNEI. V was pared by 9 bases and J by 3 bases, with 16 bases of the junction left unmatched. The length of the CDR3 is 16 residues. In nucleotides, the CDR3 is TGTGCCAGTTTCAGGGGGGTTGAAGTTGAGGACACTGAAGCTTTCTTT. Translated, it gives CASFRGVEVEDTEAFF.

This clonotype showed up just once. The chain links TRBV24-1 to TRBJ2-5; D is unresolved. V lost 4 bases and J lost 0, with 11 bases in between. Germline CDR1 is KGHDR and CDR2 is SFDVKD. The CDR3 has 15 amino acids. CDR3 sequence: CATSESGVYQETQYF. CDR3 nucleotide sequence: TGTGCCACCAGTGAATCCGGAGTGTACCAAGAGACCCAGTACTTC.

V is TRBV7-2 and J is TRBJ1-2; 7 nucleotides match TRBD1. Germline CDR1 is SGHTA and CDR2 is FQGNSA. The CDR3 covers 14 residues. V lost 3 bases and J lost 8; bases outside the gene matches: 9. The CDR3 DNA is TGTGCCAGCAGCTTCGATCAGGGGGTTAGGGGCTACACCTTC. Amino acid sequence: CASSFDQGVRGYTF.

This clonotype was seen ten or more times. The rearrangement links TRBV12-3 or TRBV12-4 to TRBJ1-2; the match to TRBD1 covers 9 bases. After removal of 4 bases from V and 2 bases from J, the junction contained 2 bases not matched to a gene. There are 14 residues in the CDR3. The CDR3 region is CASSYGTGNYGYTF. CDR3 sequence (DNA): TGTGCCAGCAGTTATGGGACAGGGAACTATGGCTACACCTTC.

This clonotype was seen at least ten times. This chain joins TRBV6-5 and TRBJ1-1, with TRBD1 identical over 8 bases. The CDR3 is 14 amino acids. Unmatched junction bases numbered 10, after V lost 7 bases and J lost 6 bases. Germline CDR1 and CDR2: MNHEY and SVGAGI. Written as DNA, the CDR3 is TGTGCCAGCATTCTTGACAGGGGATTATCTGAAGCTTTCTTT. It is translated as CASILDRGLSEAFF.

This clonotype was observed many times. The V call is TRBV28, the J call TRBJ2-5; 12 nucleotides line up with TRBD2. The CDR3 runs to 17 residues. V shed 0 bases, J shed 6 bases, and the junction held 8 bases outside the gene matches. Germline loops: CDR1 MDHEN, CDR2 SYDVKM. The CDR3 here is CASSLWASGRERKTQYF. CDR3 DNA sequence: TGTGCCAGCAGTTTATGGGCTAGCGGGAGGGAACGGAAGACCCAGTACTTC.

This clonotype was counted at least ten times. The junction departs from the called germline gene at one end, perhaps through a read error. This chain connects TRBV12-3 or TRBV12-4 to TRBJ1-1; D is unresolved. The CDR3 is made up of 13 amino acids. CDR3 in DNA: TGTGCCAGCAGTTTAGTCAGGAACACCGAAGCTTTCTTT. It translates to CASSLVRNTEAFF.

This clonotype was counted at least ten times. The V call is TRBV30, the J call TRBJ2-7, with TRBD1 matching over 7 bases. Germline CDR1 GTSNPN, CDR2 SVGIG (reference sequence). The junction had 4 bases not matched to a gene; V was cut back by 3 bases and J by 2 bases. This CDR3 comprises 13 residues. The CDR3 here is CAWRTGRPYEQYF. CDR3 bases: TGTGCCTGGAGGACAGGGCGACCCTACGAGCAGTACTTC.

The CDR3 bases are TGTGCCAGCAGTTTACTAGGGGGGCCTAGTTTGGCCAAAAACATTCAGTACTTC. Translated: CASSLLGGPSLAKNIQYF. V usage is TRBV12-3 or TRBV12-4 and J usage is TRBJ2-4; D is tentatively TRBD1 or TRBD2 (6 bases each). This CDR3 comprises 18 residues. V lost 2 bases and J 1 base, leaving 18 bases between the germline ends.

This clonotype was counted at least ten times. The chain couples TRBV12-3 or TRBV12-4 to TRBJ1-2, with TRBD1 matching over 10 bases. V trimming: 3 bases; J trimming: 6 bases; junction bases outside the gene matches: 7. This CDR3 region has 15 residues. The CDR3 sequence is CASSFRQGAVDGYTF. The CDR3 DNA sequence: TGTGCCAGCAGTTTTAGACAGGGGGCGGTTGATGGCTACACCTTC.

This clonotype was picked up many times. The CDR3 coding sequence is TGCGCCAGCAGATTGAGGGGAGGATCAGAGACCCAGTACTTC. Its protein product is CASRLRGGSETQYF. This chain links TRBV5-1 with TRBJ2-5; TRBD2 might be the D (6 bases). Germline V gene sequence: CDR1 SGHRS, CDR2 YFSETQ. Deletions cut 5 bases from V and 4 bases from J, with 15 bases between. The CDR3 spans 14 residues.

Turning to this clonotype: At one end the junction does not follow the germline gene, possibly because of a read error. The rearrangement joins TRBV12-3 or TRBV12-4 to TRBJ1-2; D is uncertain. This CDR3 has 13 residues. Written as DNA, the CDR3 is TGTGCCGGCAGTTCCGGTGTGAGCTATGGCTACACCTTC. This sequence encodes CAGSSGVSYGYTF.

Ten or more counts support this clonotype. The gene calls are TRBV12-3 or TRBV12-4 and TRBJ1-2; 7 bases align to TRBD1. Trimming cost V 6 bases and J 6 bases; bases outside gene matches: 10. The CDR3 has 14 residues. DNA of the CDR3: TGTGCCAGCAGACGTGACAGGGACCTCGATGGCTACACCTTC. This gives the protein CASRRDRDLDGYTF.

This clonotype was seen many times. This chain joins TRBV10-3 and TRBJ1-2; TRBD1 might be the D (6 bases). The CDR3 is 16 amino acids. CDR1 and CDR2 (germline): ENHRY, SYGVKD. V was trimmed by 5 bases and J by 2 bases, leaving 18 bases between them. CDR3 nucleotide sequence: TGTGCCATCAGTAACTGGGACATGGGGACCAACTATGGCTACACCTTC. Protein sequence: CAISNWDMGTNYGYTF.

This clonotype was found many times. The rearrangement joins TRBV7-3 to TRBJ1-1, with unresolved D. V was shortened by 3 bases and J by 1 base, with 12 bases between the two germline ends. CDR1 is SGHTA and CDR2 is FQGTGA in the germline V gene. This CDR3 is built from 15 residues. The CDR3 here is CASSLSGPSNTEAFF. The CDR3 DNA reads TGTGCCAGCAGCTTGAGCGGACCATCGAACACTGAAGCTTTCTTT.

The chain couples TRBV10-3 to TRBJ1-1; no clear D. V was cut by 7 bases and J by 0 bases, with 12 bases left in between. Looked up from germline, CDR1 is ENHRY and CDR2 is SYGVKD. The CDR3 spans 14 residues. CDR3 bases: TGTGCCATCAATAAGGATTTGATGAACACTGAAGCTTTCTTT. It translates to CAINKDLMNTEAFF.

A single count supports this clonotype. The CDR3 region is CASSLGTGPNQPQHF. Here the CDR3 DNA reads TGTGCCAGCAGCTTAGGTACAGGCCCGAATCAGCCCCAGCATTTT. This sequence joins TRBV7-2 and TRBJ1-5, with D maybe TRBD1 (5 bases). Trimming removed 1 base from V and 4 bases from J, with 11 bases in between. This CDR3 contains 15 residues. CDR1 SGHTA and CDR2 FQGNSA come from the germline V gene.